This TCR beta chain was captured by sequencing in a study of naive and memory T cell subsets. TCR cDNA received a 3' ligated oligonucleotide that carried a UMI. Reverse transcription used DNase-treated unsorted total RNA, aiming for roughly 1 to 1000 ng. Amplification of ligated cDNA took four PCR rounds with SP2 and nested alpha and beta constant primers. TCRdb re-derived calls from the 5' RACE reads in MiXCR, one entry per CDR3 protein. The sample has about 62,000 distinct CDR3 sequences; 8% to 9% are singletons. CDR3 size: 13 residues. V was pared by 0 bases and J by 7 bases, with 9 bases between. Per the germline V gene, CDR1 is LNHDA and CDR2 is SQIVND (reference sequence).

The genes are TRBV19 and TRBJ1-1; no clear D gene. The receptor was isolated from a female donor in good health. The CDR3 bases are TGTGCCAGTAGTATAGAGGGTCCCAGTGAAGCTTTCTTT. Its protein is CASSIEGPSEAFF.